This TCR beta chain originates from a study of T cell responses to AZD1222 COVID-19 vaccine. Study-level results: Donors were mostly white British, more females; clonal diversity possibly underestimated.

The table lists this clone with a few counts. The antigen remains unidentified. From germline, CDR1 is SGHNT and CDR2 YENEEA. Trimming shortened V by 6 bases and J by 3 bases, and 9 bases separated the two germline ends. The CDR3 has 13 residues. The method was immunoSEQ multiplex PCR; TCRdb's version includes in-frame clones alone and lacks a portion of them. The table records over 110,000 clones, about nine tenths of them present only once. This sample comprised peripheral blood, obtained 28 days after the second AZD1222 dose. The sequence came from an adult who received the AZD1222 COVID-19 vaccine. The chain uses TRBV11-3 and TRBJ2-1; no reliable D call. DNA for the CDR3: TGTGCCAGCAGTAAACCAAACTACAATGAGCAGTTCTTC. Protein product: CASSKPNYNEQFF.